These T cell receptor beta chains were read from a single sample in a study of OX40 agonist ivuxolimab in advanced cancers. Method: immunoSEQ multiplex PCR; TCRdb's copy keeps in-frame clones and lacks some. The profile shows 70,000 to 95,000 clones, around 84% of them singletons. The sample was CD4+ or CD8+ T cells sorted from blood, taken in a trial of the OX40 agonist ivuxolimab. These receptors were collected from an adult with an advanced solid tumor such as melanoma, head and neck, liver or kidney cancer. The CDR3 runs from the conserved cysteine through the conserved F or W. The D gene is left open where the match is weak. Size values are once, few and many counts, or a class for expanded clones, and some rows have none.

v_call	d_call	j_call	clone_size	cdr3_aa	cdr3_nt
TRBV4-1	.	TRBJ1-4	.	CASSPGWGYGADNEKLFF	TGCGCCAGCAGCCCGGGTTGGGGTTACGGAGCTGACAATGAAAAACTGTTTTTT
TRBV28	.	TRBJ1-2	.	CASSARGIYGYTF	TGTGCCAGCAGTGCGAGGGGGATCTATGGCTACACCTTC
TRBV2	.	TRBJ2-1	few	CASSEEMVSNEQFF	TGTGCCAGCAGTGAAGAAATGGTTTCCAATGAGCAGTTCTTC
TRBV2	.	TRBJ1-6	.	CASRIDAGDSPLHF	TGTGCCAGCCGGATCGACGCGGGGGATTCACCCCTCCACTTT
TRBV6-1	TRBD1	TRBJ1-2	.	CASSEAGQPNYGYTF	TGTGCCAGCAGTGAAGCGGGACAGCCTAACTATGGCTACACCTTC
TRBV2	.	TRBJ2-5	.	CASSSLGLRQETQYF	TGTGCCAGCAGTTCTTTGGGGCTCCGCCAAGAGACCCAGTACTTC
TRBV19	.	TRBJ1-3	.	CASQIKGLPGNTIYF	TGTGCCAGCCAGATCAAGGGTCTACCTGGAAACACCATATATTTT
TRBV7-9	.	TRBJ1-1	.	CASSLSRDSTEAFF	TGTGCCAGCAGCTTATCCAGGGATTCCACTGAAGCTTTCTTT
TRBV19	.	TRBJ1-3	.	CASAPLADRSGNTIYF	TGTGCCAGTGCCCCTCTAGCAGACCGCTCTGGAAACACCATATATTTT
TRBV7-9	.	TRBJ1-5	.	CASSLGQHQPQHF	TGTGCCAGCAGCTTAGGGCAACATCAGCCCCAGCATTTT
TRBV5-1	TRBD1	TRBJ1-1	.	CASTQNPRGPENTEAFF	TGCGCCAGCACCCAAAACCCCAGGGGGCCCGAGAATACTGAAGCTTTCTTT
TRBV19	TRBD1	TRBJ1-2	once	CASSLPGQGVSYGYTF	TGTGCCAGTAGTCTACCGGGACAGGGAGTATCCTATGGCTACACCTTC
TRBV7-2	TRBD1	TRBJ2-7	.	CASSRNRGEQYF	TGTGCCAGCAGCCGGAACAGGGGCGAGCAGTACTTC
TRBV4-2	.	TRBJ2-3	.	CASSKEEGGTDTQYF	TGTGCCAGCAGCAAAGAGGAGGGGGGCACAGATACGCAGTATTTT
TRBV28	.	TRBJ1-5	.	CASRRDRNSNQPQHF	TGTGCCAGCAGAAGAGACAGAAATAGCAATCAGCCCCAGCATTTT
TRBV5-1	TRBD2	TRBJ2-1	.	CASSLRTSGGPGEQFF	TGCGCCAGCAGCCTCAGGACTAGCGGGGGGCCAGGGGAGCAGTTCTTC
TRBV5-1	.	TRBJ1-3	.	CASSLEGHPKDTIYF	TGCGCCAGCAGCTTAGAGGGACACCCGAAGGACACCATATATTTT
TRBV6-4	.	TRBJ2-1	.	CASSDSVAGHNEQFF	TGTGCCAGCAGTGACTCCGTCGCGGGGCACAATGAGCAGTTCTTC
TRBV30	TRBD2	TRBJ2-3	.	CAWTGLAGTSTDTQYF	TGTGCCTGGACGGGACTAGCGGGGACCAGCACAGATACGCAGTATTTT
TRBV18	.	TRBJ1-1	.	CASSPRSRGGDTEAFF	TGTGCCAGCTCACCACGTTCTCGGGGGGGGGACACTGAAGCTTTCTTT
TRBV18	TRBD1	TRBJ2-7	.	CASSPVDRANYEQYF	TGTGCCAGCTCACCGGTGGACAGGGCCAACTACGAGCAGTACTTC
TRBV4-3	.	TRBJ2-5	.	CASSQDAGGQETQYF	TGCGCCAGCAGCCAAGATGCCGGCGGGCAAGAGACCCAGTACTTC
TRBV2	.	TRBJ1-5	.	CASSEDRASNQPQHF	TGTGCCAGCAGTGAAGACAGGGCTAGCAATCAGCCCCAGCATTTT
TRBV18	.	TRBJ2-1	.	CASSPSLWTQGLMNEQFF	TGTGCCAGCTCACCTTCGCTCTGGACTCAGGGGCTTATGAATGAGCAGTTCTTC
TRBV19	.	TRBJ2-2	.	CASSSGYGGELFF	TGTGCCAGTAGTTCAGGGTACGGCGGGGAGCTGTTTTTT
TRBV5-4	.	TRBJ1-3	.	CASSDKTVRNTIYF	TGTGCCAGCAGCGATAAGACAGTGAGAAACACCATATATTTT
TRBV7-2	TRBD2	TRBJ2-3	.	CASSQGGGPQYF	TGTGCCAGCAGCCAGGGCGGGGGGCCGCAGTATTTT
TRBV6-1	.	TRBJ1-6	.	CASSARDVSPLHF	TGTGCCAGCAGTGCAAGGGACGTTTCACCCCTCCACTTT
TRBV30	.	TRBJ2-2	.	CAWTEQVTGELFF	TGTGCCTGGACTGAGCAGGTCACCGGGGAGCTGTTTTTT
TRBV6-1	.	TRBJ2-3	.	CASSLRGPGTDTQYF	TGTGCCAGCAGTCTGCGGGGGCCCGGGACAGATACGCAGTATTTT
TRBV11-2	TRBD2	TRBJ2-3	once	CASSPAASGGVDTQYF	TGTGCCAGCAGCCCCGCGGCTAGCGGGGGGGTAGATACGCAGTATTTT
TRBV28	TRBD1	TRBJ2-1	.	CASSFIRTGANEQFF	TGTGCCAGCAGTTTTATCAGGACAGGGGCCAATGAGCAGTTCTTC
TRBV2	.	TRBJ1-5	.	CASSDLYQPQHF	TGTGCCAGCAGTGATTTGTATCAGCCCCAGCATTTT
TRBV30	TRBD2	TRBJ2-3	.	CVASRGSDTQYF	TGTGTGGCCTCGCGGGGGTCAGATACGCAGTATTTT
TRBV4-2	.	TRBJ2-6	.	CASSQGVHTGANVLTF	TGTGCCAGCAGCCAAGGGGTCCATACTGGGGCCAACGTCCTGACTTTC
TRBV5-6	.	TRBJ1-2	.	CASSLSRVTYGYTF	TGTGCCAGCAGCTTAAGTAGGGTTACCTATGGCTACACCTTC
TRBV10-3	TRBD1	TRBJ1-2	.	CAISESQGGDGYTF	TGTGCCATCAGTGAGTCCCAGGGGGGTGATGGCTACACCTTC
TRBV5-4	.	TRBJ2-2	.	CASSLYKTATGELFF	TGTGCCAGCAGCTTGTACAAGACAGCCACCGGGGAGCTGTTTTTT
TRBV9	.	TRBJ1-6	once	CASSTQGSPLHF	TGTGCCAGCAGCACCCAGGGTTCACCCCTCCACTTT
TRBV11-2	TRBD2	TRBJ2-5	.	CASSPGLAGGPEETQYF	TGTGCCAGCAGCCCCGGACTAGCGGGGGGGCCTGAGGAGACCCAGTACTTC
TRBV2	TRBD1	TRBJ2-4	.	CASSEQGAGNIQYF	TGTGCCAGCAGTGAACAGGGGGCCGGAAACATTCAGTACTTC
TRBV6-1	TRBD2	TRBJ2-7	many	CASSAAGGIDEQYF	TGTGCCAGCAGTGCGGCGGGGGGAATCGACGAGCAGTACTTC
TRBV30	TRBD1	TRBJ1-1	.	CAWSAGTGDTEAFF	TGTGCCTGGAGTGCCGGGACAGGGGACACTGAAGCTTTCTTT
TRBV2	.	TRBJ1-1	.	CASSESTVTEAFF	TGTGCCAGCAGTGAATCGACAGTCACTGAAGCTTTCTTT
TRBV6-1	TRBD1	TRBJ1-1	.	CASSTGVTEAFF	TGTGCCAGCTCGACAGGGGTGACTGAAGCTTTCTTT
TRBV13	.	TRBJ2-7	.	CASSFLDSLEQYF	TGTGCCAGCAGCTTCTTGGACAGCCTCGAGCAGTACTTC
TRBV2	.	TRBJ2-1	.	CASSPMGRGPYNEQFF	TGTGCCAGCAGTCCCATGGGGCGGGGCCCCTACAATGAGCAGTTCTTC
TRBV6-5	.	TRBJ1-1	.	CASSFAEYTEAFF	TGTGCCAGCAGTTTTGCAGAATACACTGAAGCTTTCTTT
TRBV28	.	TRBJ2-7	.	CASGDTFYEQYF	TGTGCCAGCGGGGACACCTTCTACGAGCAGTACTTC
TRBV15	.	TRBJ2-2	.	CATSREGAGELFF	TGTGCCACCAGCAGAGAGGGGGCCGGGGAGCTGTTTTTT
TRBV6-5	TRBD1	TRBJ2-7	.	CASSRDSYEQYF	TGTGCCAGCAGCCGGGACAGCTACGAGCAGTACTTC
TRBV7-2	TRBD1	TRBJ1-2	.	CASSSYRGFNYGYTF	TGTGCCAGCAGCTCGTACAGGGGTTTTAACTATGGCTACACCTTC
TRBV6-6	.	TRBJ2-7	few	CASSYSSYEQYF	TGTGCCAGCAGTTACAGCTCCTACGAGCAGTACTTC
TRBV27	.	TRBJ1-2	.	CASSLSVGRANGYTF	TGTGCCAGCAGTTTATCAGTGGGCAGGGCTAATGGCTACACCTTC
TRBV11-2	.	TRBJ1-2	.	CASSLAPTKLTF	TGTGCCAGCAGCTTAGCCCCAACAAAGCTTACCTTC
TRBV28	.	TRBJ1-1	.	CASIVPGVEAFF	TGTGCCAGCATTGTCCCGGGGGTTGAAGCTTTCTTT
TRBV18	.	TRBJ2-7	.	CASSPSGALYEQYF	TGTGCCAGCTCACCGTCGGGGGCCCTCTACGAGCAGTACTTC